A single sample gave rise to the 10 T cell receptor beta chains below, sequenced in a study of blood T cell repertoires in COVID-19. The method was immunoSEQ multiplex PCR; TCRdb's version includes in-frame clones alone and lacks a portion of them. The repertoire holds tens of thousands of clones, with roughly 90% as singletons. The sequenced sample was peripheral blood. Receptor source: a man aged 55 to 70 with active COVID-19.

CDR3 nucleotide sequence: TGCGCCAGCAGTCAAACATATCCTACAGGGATATATACGCAGTATTTT. Translating it yields CASSQTYPTGIYTQYF. This sequence joins TRBV23-1 and TRBJ2-3, with D possibly being TRBD1 (6 bases). TRBV23-1 is sorted into the ORF group, with uncertain function. The CDR3 is made up of 16 amino acids. Trimming shortened V by 2 bases and J by 7 bases, and 19 bases separated the two germline ends.

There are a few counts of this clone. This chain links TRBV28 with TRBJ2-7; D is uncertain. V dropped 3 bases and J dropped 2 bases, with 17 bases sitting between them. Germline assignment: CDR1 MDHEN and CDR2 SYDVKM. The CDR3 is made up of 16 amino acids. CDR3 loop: CASSFGPRRITYEQYF. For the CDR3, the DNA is TGTGCCAGCAGTTTTGGGCCCAGACGAATCACCTACGAGCAGTACTTC.

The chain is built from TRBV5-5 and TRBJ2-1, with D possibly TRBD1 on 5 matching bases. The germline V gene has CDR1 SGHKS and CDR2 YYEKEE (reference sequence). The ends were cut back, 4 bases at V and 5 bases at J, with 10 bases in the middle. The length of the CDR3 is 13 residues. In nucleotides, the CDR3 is TGTGCCAGCAGCCGAGGACAAGACAATGAGCAGTTCTTC. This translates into CASSRGQDNEQFF.

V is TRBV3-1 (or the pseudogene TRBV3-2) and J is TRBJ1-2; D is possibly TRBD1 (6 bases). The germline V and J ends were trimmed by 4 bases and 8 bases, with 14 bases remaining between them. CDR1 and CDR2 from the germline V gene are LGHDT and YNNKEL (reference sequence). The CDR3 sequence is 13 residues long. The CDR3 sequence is CASSPRTVRGYTF. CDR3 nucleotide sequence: TGTGCCAGCAGCCCGAGGACAGTTCGGGGCTACACCTTC.

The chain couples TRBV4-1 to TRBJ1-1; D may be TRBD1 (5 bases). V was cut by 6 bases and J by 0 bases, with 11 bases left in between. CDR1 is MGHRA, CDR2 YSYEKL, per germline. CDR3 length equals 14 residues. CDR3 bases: TGCGCCAGCAGGCAAACGGGGGTGAACACTGAAGCTTTCTTT. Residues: CASRQTGVNTEAFF.

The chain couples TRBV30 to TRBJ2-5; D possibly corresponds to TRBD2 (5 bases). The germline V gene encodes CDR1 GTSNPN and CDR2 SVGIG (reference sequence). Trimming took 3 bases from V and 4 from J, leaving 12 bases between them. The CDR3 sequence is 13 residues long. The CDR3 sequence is CAWRGSGSETQYF. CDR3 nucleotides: TGTGCCTGGAGGGGGTCGGGGTCAGAGACCCAGTACTTC.

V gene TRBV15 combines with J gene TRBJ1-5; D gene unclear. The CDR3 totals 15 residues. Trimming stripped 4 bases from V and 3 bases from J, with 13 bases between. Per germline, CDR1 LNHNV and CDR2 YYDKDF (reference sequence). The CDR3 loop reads CATSTGSGSNQPQHF. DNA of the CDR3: TGTGCCACCAGCACCGGATCGGGGTCCAATCAGCCCCAGCATTTT.

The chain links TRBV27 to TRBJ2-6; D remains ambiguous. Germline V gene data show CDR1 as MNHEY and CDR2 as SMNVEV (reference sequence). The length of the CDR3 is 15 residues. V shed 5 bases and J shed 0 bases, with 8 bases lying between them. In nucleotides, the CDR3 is TGTGCCAGCAGTGCCCAGATCTCTGGGGCCAACGTCCTGACTTTC. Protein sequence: CASSAQISGANVLTF.

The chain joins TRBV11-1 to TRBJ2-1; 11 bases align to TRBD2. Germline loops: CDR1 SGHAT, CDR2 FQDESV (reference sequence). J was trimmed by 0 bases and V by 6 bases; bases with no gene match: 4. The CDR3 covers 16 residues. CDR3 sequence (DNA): TGTGCCAGCAGGGGACTAGCGGTCATCTCCTACAATGAGCAGTTCTTC. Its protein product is CASRGLAVISYNEQFF.

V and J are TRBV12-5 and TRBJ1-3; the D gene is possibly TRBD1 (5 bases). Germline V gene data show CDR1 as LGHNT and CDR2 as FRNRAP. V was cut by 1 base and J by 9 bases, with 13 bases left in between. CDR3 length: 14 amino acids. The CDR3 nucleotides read TGTGCTAGTGGTTTGGGGCAGGGCATAGGCACCATATATTTT. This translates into CASGLGQGIGTIYF. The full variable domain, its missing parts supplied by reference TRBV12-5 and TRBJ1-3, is DARVTQTPRHKVTEMGQEVTMRCQPILGHNTVFWYRQTMMQGLELLAYFRNRAPLDDSGMPKDRFSAEMPDATLATLKIQPSEPRDSAVYFCASGLGQGIGTIYFGEGSWLTVV.